A single sample is the source of the 9 T cell receptor beta chains below, sequenced in a study of Ad26.COV2.S vaccination and SARS-CoV-2 variants (dated by TCRdb to about 2021). Library prep was done by the immunoSEQ multiplex PCR assay. TCRdb carries this immuneACCESS record with in-frame sequences only. Its versions omit some clonotypes, under half of them owing to an unresolved V gene in the studies checked, with the rest unexplained. Counted in this sample were about 350,000 clones; around 89% of them appeared once. Around 5% of the sample lies in the top ten. This sample's treatment or condition label indicates: around 19 received Ad26.COV2.S at low or high dose, single or two shots; 5 received placebo; per-sample allocation not given. For vaccine and placebo recipients, repertoires were sequenced using samples collected on day 63 after the first injection. Sequencing used peripheral blood, obtained in a trial of Ad26.COV2.S vaccine versus placebo. Receptor source: a person aged 18-65 years who received the Ad26.COV2.S COVID-19 vaccine or a placebo.

V gene TRBV7-9 combines with J gene TRBJ2-5; 10 bases agree with TRBD1. This CDR3 comprises 15 residues. Trimming cost V 5 bases and J 1 base; bases outside gene matches: 4. CDR1 is SEHNR and CDR2 is FQNEAQ in the germline V gene (reference sequence). Here the CDR3 reads CASSVRDRGQETQYF. The DNA of the CDR3 is TGTGCCAGCAGCGTTCGGGACAGGGGCCAAGAGACCCAGTACTTC.

Concerning this clone: Other DNA sequences of this sample code for an identical CDR3. The rearrangement joins TRBV5-4 to TRBJ2-7, with D maybe TRBD1 (6 bases). The CDR3 spans 15 residues. V lost 2 bases and J lost 6, with 18 bases in between. Germline CDR1 and CDR2: SGHNT and YYREEE (reference sequence). The DNA for the CDR3 is TGTGCCAGCAGCTTTCCGACAGGAGCCCTTTCCGAGCAGTACTTC. This sequence encodes CASSFPTGALSEQYF.

V is TRBV7-2 and J is TRBJ2-7; D may match TRBD1 or TRBD2 (5 bases each). The CDR3 extends over 12 amino acids. Trimming took 2 bases from V and 7 from J, leaving 9 bases between them. The germline gives CDR1 SGHTA, CDR2 FQGNSA. The CDR3 DNA follows: TGTGCCAGCAGCTTATTGGGACGGGAGCAGTACTTC. This sequence encodes CASSLLGREQYF. Full variable domain (missing parts from reference TRBV7-2 and TRBJ2-7): GAGVSQSPSNKVTEKGKDVELRCDPISGHTALYWYRQSLGQGLEFLIYFQGNSAPDKSGLPSDRFSAERTGGSVSTLTIQRTQQEDSAVYLCASSLLGREQYFGPGTRLTVT.

The chain combines TRBV27 with TRBJ1-6, with 9 positions matching TRBD1. The germline CDR1 and CDR2 sequences are MNHEY and SMNVEV (reference sequence). CDR3 length equals 17 residues. V lost 7 bases to trimming and J lost 7 bases; unmatched junction nucleotides: 14. CDR3 residues: CASTSPGGDRENSPLHF. Written as DNA, the CDR3 is TGTGCCAGCACCTCTCCCGGGGGGGACAGGGAGAATTCACCCCTCCACTTT.

The genes are TRBV3-1 (or the pseudogene TRBV3-2) and TRBJ2-4; possible D gene TRBD1, 6 bases. CDR3 length: 18 amino acids. Trimming removed 1 base at V and 0 bases at J, with 16 bases between. Germline loops: CDR1 LGHDT, CDR2 YNNKEL (reference sequence). The CDR3 here is CASSQATSGTQAKNIQYF. Here the CDR3 DNA reads TGTGCCAGCAGCCAAGCTACTTCTGGGACACAAGCCAAAAACATTCAGTACTTC.

This chain uses TRBV5-4 with TRBJ1-1, with 10 bases lining up with TRBD1. This CDR3 is built from 16 residues. The V gene's germline CDR1 is SGHNT and CDR2 YYREEE (reference sequence). V shed 4 bases and J 1 base; nucleotides not matched to a gene: 7. For the CDR3, the DNA is TGTGCCAGCAGCCCGGCCCGGGACAGGGGGAACACTGAAGCTTTCTTT. Protein product: CASSPARDRGNTEAFF.

The V and J genes are TRBV29-1 and TRBJ2-1; the D is unclear. The CDR3 contains 13 residues. Germline CDR1 SQVTM, CDR2 ANQGSEA. V dropped 6 bases and J dropped 0 bases, with 9 bases sitting between them. The CDR3 nucleotides read TGCAGCGTGGACCGCAGCTCCTACAATGAGCAGTTCTTC. Encoded protein: CSVDRSSYNEQFF.

V and J are TRBV6-4 and TRBJ2-5; 7 nucleotides align to TRBD1. V was clipped by 4 bases and J by 0 bases; unmatched bases: 5. Per the germline V gene, CDR1 is MRHNA and CDR2 is SNTAGT. This CDR3 is built from 15 residues. The CDR3 spells CASSGWTGNQETQYF. CDR3 coding DNA: TGTGCCAGCAGTGGATGGACAGGCAACCAAGAGACCCAGTACTTC.

This clone was counted a few times. For the CDR3, the DNA is TGCGCCAGCAGTGAGACTAGCGGGATGTACAATGAGCAGTTCTTC. Translated, it gives CASSETSGMYNEQFF. The chain uses TRBV10-1 and TRBJ2-1; 10 bases line up with TRBD2. This CDR3 spans 15 amino acids. J lost 4 bases, V lost 2 bases, and 2 bases had no gene match. Per germline, CDR1 WNHNN and CDR2 SYGVQD (reference sequence).